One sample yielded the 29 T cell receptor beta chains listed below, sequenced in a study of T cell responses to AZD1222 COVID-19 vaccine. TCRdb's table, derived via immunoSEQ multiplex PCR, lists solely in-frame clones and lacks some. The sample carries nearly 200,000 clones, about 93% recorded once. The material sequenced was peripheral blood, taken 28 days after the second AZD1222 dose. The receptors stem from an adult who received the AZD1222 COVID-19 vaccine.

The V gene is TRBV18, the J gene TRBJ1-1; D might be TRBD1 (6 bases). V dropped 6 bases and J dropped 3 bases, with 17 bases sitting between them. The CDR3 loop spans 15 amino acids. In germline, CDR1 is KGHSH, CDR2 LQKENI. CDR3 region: CASSLSQGGDTEAFF. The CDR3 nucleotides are TGTGCCAGCTCGCTCTCACAGGGTGGGGACACTGAAGCTTTCTTT.

The chain's CDR3 is CASSPEGRAGNTIYF. The CDR3 bases are TGTGCCAGCTCACCTGAGGGTCGGGCTGGAAACACCATATATTTT. This sequence joins TRBV18 and TRBJ1-3; D uncertain. This CDR3 contains 15 residues. Trimming took off 3 bases at V and 2 bases at J, with 11 bases between the two ends. Germline V gene data show CDR1 as KGHSH and CDR2 as LQKENI.

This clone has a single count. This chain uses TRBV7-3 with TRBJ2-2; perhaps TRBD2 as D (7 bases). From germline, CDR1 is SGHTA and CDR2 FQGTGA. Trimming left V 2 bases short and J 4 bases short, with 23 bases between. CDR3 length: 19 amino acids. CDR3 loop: CASSLRGGGLADLTGELFF. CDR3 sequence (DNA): TGTGCCAGCAGCTTACGCGGGGGCGGTCTAGCGGATCTCACCGGGGAGCTGTTTTTT.

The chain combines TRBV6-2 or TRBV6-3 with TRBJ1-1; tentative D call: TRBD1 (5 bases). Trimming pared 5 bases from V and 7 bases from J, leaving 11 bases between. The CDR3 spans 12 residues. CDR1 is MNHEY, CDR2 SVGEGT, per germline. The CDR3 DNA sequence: TGTGCCAGCAGTCAAAGACAGAGTGAAGCTTTCTTT. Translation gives CASSQRQSEAFF.

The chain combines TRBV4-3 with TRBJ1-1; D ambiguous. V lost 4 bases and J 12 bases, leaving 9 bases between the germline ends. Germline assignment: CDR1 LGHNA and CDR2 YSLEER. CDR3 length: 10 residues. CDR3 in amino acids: CASSLCKTFF. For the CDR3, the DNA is TGCGCCAGCAGCCTGTGTAAAACTTTCTTT.

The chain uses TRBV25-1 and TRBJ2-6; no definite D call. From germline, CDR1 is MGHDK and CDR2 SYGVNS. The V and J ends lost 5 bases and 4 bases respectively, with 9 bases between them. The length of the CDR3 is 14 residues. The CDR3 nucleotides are TGTGCCAGCAGTCCAGGTTCAGGGGCCAACGTCCTGACTTTC. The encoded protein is CASSPGSGANVLTF.

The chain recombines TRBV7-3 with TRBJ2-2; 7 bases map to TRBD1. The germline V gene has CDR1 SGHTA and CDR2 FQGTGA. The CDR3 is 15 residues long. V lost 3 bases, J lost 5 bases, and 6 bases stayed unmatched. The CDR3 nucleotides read TGTGCCAGCAGCTTGACAGGGACGGGGACCGGGGAGCTGTTTTTT. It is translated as CASSLTGTGTGELFF.

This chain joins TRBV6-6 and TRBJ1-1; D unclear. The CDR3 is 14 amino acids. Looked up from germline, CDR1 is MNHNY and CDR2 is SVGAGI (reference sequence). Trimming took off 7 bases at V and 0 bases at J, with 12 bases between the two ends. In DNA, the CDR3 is TGTGCCAGCAATGCACAAGAATTGAACACTGAAGCTTTCTTT. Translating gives CASNAQELNTEAFF.

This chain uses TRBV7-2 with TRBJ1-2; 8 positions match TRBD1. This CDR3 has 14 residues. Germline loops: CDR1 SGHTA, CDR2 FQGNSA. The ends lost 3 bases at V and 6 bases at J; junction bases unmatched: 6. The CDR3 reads CASSFRSGGDGYTF. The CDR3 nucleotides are TGTGCCAGCAGCTTTAGGTCAGGGGGCGATGGCTACACCTTC. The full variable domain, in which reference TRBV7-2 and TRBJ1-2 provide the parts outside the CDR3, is GAGVSQSPSNKVTEKGKDVELRCDPISGHTALYWYRQSLGQGLEFLIYFQGNSAPDKSGLPSDRFSAERTGGSVSTLTIQRTQQEDSAVYLCASSFRSGGDGYTFGSGTRLTVV.

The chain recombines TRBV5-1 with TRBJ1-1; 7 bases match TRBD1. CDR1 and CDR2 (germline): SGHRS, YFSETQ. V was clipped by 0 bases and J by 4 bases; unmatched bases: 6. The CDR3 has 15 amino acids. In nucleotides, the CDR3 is TGCGCCAGCAGCTTGGGACAGGGAGGGGGCACTGAAGCTTTCTTT. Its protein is CASSLGQGGGTEAFF.

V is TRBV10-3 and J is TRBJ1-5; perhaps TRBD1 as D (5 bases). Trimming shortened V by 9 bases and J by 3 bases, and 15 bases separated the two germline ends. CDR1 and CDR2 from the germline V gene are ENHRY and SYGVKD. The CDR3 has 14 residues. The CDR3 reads CAIGTGTANQPQHF. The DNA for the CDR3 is TGTGCCATAGGGACCGGGACCGCCAATCAGCCCCAGCATTTT.

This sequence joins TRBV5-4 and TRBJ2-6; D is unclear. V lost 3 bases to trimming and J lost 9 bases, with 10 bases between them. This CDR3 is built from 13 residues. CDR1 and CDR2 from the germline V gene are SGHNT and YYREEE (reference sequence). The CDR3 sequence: CASSSTSNNVLTF. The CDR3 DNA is TGTGCCAGCAGCTCCACCAGCAACAACGTCCTGACTTTC.

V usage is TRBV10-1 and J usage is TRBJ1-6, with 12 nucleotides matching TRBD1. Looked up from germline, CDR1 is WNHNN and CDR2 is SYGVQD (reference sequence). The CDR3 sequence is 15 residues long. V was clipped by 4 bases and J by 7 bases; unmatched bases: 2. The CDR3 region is CASSAGQGANSPLHF. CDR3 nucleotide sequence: TGCGCCAGCAGTGCGGGACAGGGGGCCAATTCACCCCTCCACTTT.

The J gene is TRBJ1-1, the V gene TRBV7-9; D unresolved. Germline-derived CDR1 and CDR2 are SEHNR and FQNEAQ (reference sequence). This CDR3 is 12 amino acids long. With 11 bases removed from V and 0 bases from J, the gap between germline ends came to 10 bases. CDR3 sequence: CAYTFLNTEAFF. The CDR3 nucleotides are TGTGCCTACACTTTCTTGAACACTGAAGCTTTCTTT.

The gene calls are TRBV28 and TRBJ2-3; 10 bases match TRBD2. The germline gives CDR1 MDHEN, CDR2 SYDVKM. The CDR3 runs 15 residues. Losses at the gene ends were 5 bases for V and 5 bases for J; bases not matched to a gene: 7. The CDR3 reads CASSQAGGPGDTQYF. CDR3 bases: TGTGCCAGCAGTCAAGCGGGGGGGCCCGGAGATACGCAGTATTTT.

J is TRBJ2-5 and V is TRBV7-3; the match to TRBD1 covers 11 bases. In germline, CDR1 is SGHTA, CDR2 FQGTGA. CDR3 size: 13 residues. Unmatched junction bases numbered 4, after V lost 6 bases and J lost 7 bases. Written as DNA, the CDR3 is TGTGCCAGCAGTCCTGGACAGGGGGCGACCCAGTACTTC. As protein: CASSPGQGATQYF.

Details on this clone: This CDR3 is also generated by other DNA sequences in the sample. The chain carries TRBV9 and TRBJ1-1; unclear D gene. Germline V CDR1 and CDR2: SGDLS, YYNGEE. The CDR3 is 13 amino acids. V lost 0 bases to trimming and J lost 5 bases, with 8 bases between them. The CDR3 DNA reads TGTGCCAGCAGCGTAGGAGGGAGGACTGAAGCTTTCTTT. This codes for CASSVGGRTEAFF.

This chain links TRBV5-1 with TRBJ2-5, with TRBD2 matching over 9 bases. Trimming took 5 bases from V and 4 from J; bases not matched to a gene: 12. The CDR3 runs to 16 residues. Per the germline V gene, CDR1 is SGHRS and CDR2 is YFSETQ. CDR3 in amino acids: CASRLSWGTSTETQYF. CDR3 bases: TGCGCCAGCAGGTTGAGTTGGGGGACTAGCACAGAGACCCAGTACTTC.

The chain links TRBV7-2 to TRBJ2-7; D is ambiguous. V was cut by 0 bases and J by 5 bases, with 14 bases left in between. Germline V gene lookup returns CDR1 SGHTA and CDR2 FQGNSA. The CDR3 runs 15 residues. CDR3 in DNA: TGTGCCAGCAGCTTAGCGCGACGGTACCAGGACGAGCAGTACTTC. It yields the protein CASSLARRYQDEQYF.

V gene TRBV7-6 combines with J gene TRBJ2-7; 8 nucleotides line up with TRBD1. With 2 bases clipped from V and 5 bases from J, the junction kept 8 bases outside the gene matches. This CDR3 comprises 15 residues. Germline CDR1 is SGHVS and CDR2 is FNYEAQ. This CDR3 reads CASSLRRTGKNEQYF. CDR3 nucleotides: TGTGCCAGCAGCTTAAGAAGGACAGGGAAGAACGAGCAGTACTTC. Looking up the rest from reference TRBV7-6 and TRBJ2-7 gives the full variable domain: GAGVSQSPRYKVTKRGQDVALRCDPISGHVSLYWYRQALGQGPEFLTYFNYEAQQDKSGLPNDRFSAERPEGSISTLTIQRTEQRDSAMYRCASSLRRTGKNEQYFGPGTRLTVT.

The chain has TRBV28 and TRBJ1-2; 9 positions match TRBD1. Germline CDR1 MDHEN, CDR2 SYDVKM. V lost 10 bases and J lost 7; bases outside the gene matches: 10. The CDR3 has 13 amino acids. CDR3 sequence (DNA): TGTGCCACCACCCCGGGACAGGGAGGTGGCTACACCTTC. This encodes CATTPGQGGGYTF.

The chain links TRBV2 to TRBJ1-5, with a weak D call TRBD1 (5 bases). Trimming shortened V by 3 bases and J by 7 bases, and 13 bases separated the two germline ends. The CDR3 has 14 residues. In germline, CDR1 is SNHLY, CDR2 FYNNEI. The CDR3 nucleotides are TGTGCCAGCAGTGACGCCAGGGTTCGGCAGCCCCAGCATTTT. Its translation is CASSDARVRQPQHF.

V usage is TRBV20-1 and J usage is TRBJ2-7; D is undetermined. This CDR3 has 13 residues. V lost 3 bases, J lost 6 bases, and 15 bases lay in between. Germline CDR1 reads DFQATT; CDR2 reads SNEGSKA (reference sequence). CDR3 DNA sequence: TGCAGTGCTAGTGGGCGATCTGAGCTCGAGCAGTACTTC. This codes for CSASGRSELEQYF.

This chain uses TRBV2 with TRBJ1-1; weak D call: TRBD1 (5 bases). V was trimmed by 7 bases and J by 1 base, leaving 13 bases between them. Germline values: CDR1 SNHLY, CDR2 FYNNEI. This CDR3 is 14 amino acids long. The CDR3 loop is CASKLGQTNTEAFF. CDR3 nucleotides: TGTGCCAGCAAGCTTGGACAAACGAACACTGAAGCTTTCTTT.

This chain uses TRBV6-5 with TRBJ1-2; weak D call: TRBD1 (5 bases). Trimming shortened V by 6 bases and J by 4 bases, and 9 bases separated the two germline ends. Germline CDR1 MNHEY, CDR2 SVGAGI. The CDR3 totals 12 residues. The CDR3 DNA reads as TGTGCCAGCAGGGACATGCGCTATGGCTACACCTTC. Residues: CASRDMRYGYTF.

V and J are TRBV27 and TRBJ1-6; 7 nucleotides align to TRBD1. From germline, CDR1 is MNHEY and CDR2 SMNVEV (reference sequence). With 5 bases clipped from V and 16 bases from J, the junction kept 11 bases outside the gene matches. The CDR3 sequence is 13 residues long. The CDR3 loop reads CASSPTPVGQLHF. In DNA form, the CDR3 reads TGTGCCAGCAGTCCAACCCCCGTGGGACAGCTCCACTTT.

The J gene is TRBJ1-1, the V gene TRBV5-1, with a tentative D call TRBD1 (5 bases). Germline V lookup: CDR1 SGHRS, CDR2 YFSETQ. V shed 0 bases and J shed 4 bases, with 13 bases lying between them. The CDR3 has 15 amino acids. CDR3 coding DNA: TGCGCCAGCAGCTTGGGGGGCGGGTATAGCACTGAAGCTTTCTTT. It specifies CASSLGGGYSTEAFF.

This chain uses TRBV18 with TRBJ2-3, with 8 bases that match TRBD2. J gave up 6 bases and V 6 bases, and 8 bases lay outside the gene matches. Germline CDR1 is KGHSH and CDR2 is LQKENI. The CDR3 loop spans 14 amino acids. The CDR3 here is CASSPGLGRDTQYF. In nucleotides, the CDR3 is TGTGCCAGCTCCCCGGGACTAGGAAGGGATACGCAGTATTTT.

The CDR3 protein is CASSLTRETAKKLLNTEAFF. In DNA form, the CDR3 reads TGTGCCAGCAGCTTGACTCGGGAAACGGCTAAAAAACTTCTGAACACTGAAGCTTTCTTT. This chain links TRBV7-3 with TRBJ1-1; D unclear. Germline V lookup: CDR1 SGHTA, CDR2 FQGTGA. Trimming shortened V by 3 bases and J by 0 bases, and 26 bases separated the two germline ends. The CDR3 sequence is 20 residues long.